A single sample gave rise to the 15 T cell receptor beta chains below, sequenced in a study of T cells in Graves' hyperthyroidism and ophthalmopathy. RNA transcripts gave rise to amplified TCR beta CDR3 regions. During a first-round RT-PCR of the TCR CDR3, the HTBI primer set was used. TCRdb recomputed calls from the multiplex PCR reads with MiXCR, one row per CDR3 protein. Among roughly 840,000 distinct CDR3 sequences, more than 30% were seen once, and the ten largest hold 7.5% to 9.5%. The sequenced material came from blood. These receptors all come from a man younger than 30 with Graves' hyperthyroidism.

This clonotype has only a few counts. A read error is possible here, since a much larger clone lies one base away. The gene calls are TRBV6-5 and TRBJ1-1; the D is unclear. The CDR3 consists of 12 residues. From germline, CDR1 is MNHEY and CDR2 SVGAGI. Deletions cut 6 bases from V and 6 bases from J, with 11 bases between. The CDR3 bases are TGTGCCAGCAGCTTAGGGTGGTCTGAAGCTTTCTTT. It specifies CASSLGWSEAFF.

This clonotype was seen a single time. A much larger clone lies one base from this, so it may be a read error. The CDR3 DNA reads as TGTGCCAGCAGCTTAGGGGGTGGGGGAGGGGGAGAGACCCAGTACTTC. This gives the protein CASSLGGGGGGETQYF. V gene TRBV7-2 combines with J gene TRBJ2-5, with D perhaps matching TRBD2 (7 bases). With 1 base removed from V and 4 bases from J, the gap between germline ends came to 16 bases. Looked up from germline, CDR1 is SGHTA and CDR2 is FQGNSA. CDR3 length: 16 residues.

Ten or more counts support this clonotype. The J gene is TRBJ1-6, the V gene TRBV9; D may be TRBD1 (6 bases). CDR1 and CDR2 (germline): SGDLS, YYNGEE. This CDR3 contains 15 residues. V was clipped by 5 bases and J by 6 bases, with 15 bases between them. Here the CDR3 reads CASRRTAGFNSPLHF. The CDR3, as DNA: TGTGCCAGCAGAAGGACAGCCGGATTTAATTCACCCCTCCACTTT.

The sample holds many counts of this clonotype. J is TRBJ1-2 and V is TRBV29-1; D possibly corresponds to TRBD1 (6 bases). Per germline, CDR1 SQVTM and CDR2 ANQGSEA. The CDR3 consists of 13 residues. Trimming pared 6 bases from V and 7 bases from J, leaving 18 bases between. The CDR3 loop is CSVETGRGSGYTF. In DNA, the CDR3 is TGCAGCGTCGAAACAGGGCGGGGGAGTGGCTACACCTTC. Full variable domain (rest looked up from reference TRBV29-1 and TRBJ1-2): SAVISQKPSRDICQRGTSLTIQCQVDSQVTMMFWYRQQPGQSLTLIATANQGSEATYESGFVIDKFPISRPNLTFSTLTVSNMSPEDSSIYLCSVETGRGSGYTFGSGTRLTVV.

This clonotype was seen repeatedly, ten times or more. Relative to the germline gene, one junction end is altered; a read error may explain this. CDR3 nucleotide sequence: TGTGCTAGCAGCTTATTCGGGACTTGTGATGAAAAACTGTTTTTT. Translating gives CASSLFGTCDEKLFF. The V gene is TRBV7-7, the J gene TRBJ1-4; D is possibly TRBD1 (5 bases). The CDR3 loop spans 15 amino acids. Germline CDR1 reads SSHAT; CDR2 reads FNYEAQ (reference sequence).

The table lists this clonotype with a few counts. This rearrangement joins TRBV9 to TRBJ2-5; 10 nucleotides match TRBD1. The germline gives CDR1 SGDLS, CDR2 YYNGEE. The CDR3 is made up of 15 amino acids. With V trimmed by 0 bases and J by 4 bases, 3 bases remained unmatched. CDR3: CASSVGGTGAETQYF. The DNA of the CDR3 is TGTGCCAGCAGCGTAGGGGGGACAGGGGCAGAGACCCAGTACTTC.

The J gene is TRBJ2-5, the V gene TRBV13; no reliable D call. Germline lookup yields CDR1 PRHDT and CDR2 FYEKMQ (reference sequence). The CDR3 runs to 12 residues. V lost 8 bases to trimming and J lost 7 bases, with 14 bases between them. The chain's CDR3 is CASGDGERTQYF. The CDR3 nucleotides are TGTGCCAGCGGTGACGGCGAGCGGACCCAGTACTTC.

Ten or more counts support this clonotype. This chain connects TRBV12-3 or TRBV12-4 to TRBJ2-5; D might be TRBD1 (6 bases). The ends were cut back, 5 bases at V and 4 bases at J, with 11 bases in the middle. The CDR3 totals 13 residues. CDR3 residues: CASSPAGVETQYF. The CDR3 region has the DNA TGTGCCAGCAGTCCCGCAGGGGTAGAGACCCAGTACTTC.

Many counts were recorded for this clonotype. The chain combines TRBV2 with TRBJ2-2; 7 nucleotides line up with TRBD2. CDR1 is SNHLY, CDR2 FYNNEI, per germline. The CDR3 loop spans 14 amino acids. The V gene end was trimmed by 3 bases and the J gene end by 5 bases; junction bases not matched to a gene: 3. This CDR3 reads CASSDRRETGELFF. The CDR3 region has the DNA TGTGCCAGCAGTGATAGGCGGGAGACCGGGGAGCTGTTTTTT.

This clonotype was detected ten times or more. The chain has TRBV5-1 and TRBJ2-2; D uncertain. The CDR3 is 12 residues long. CDR1 SGHRS and CDR2 YFSETQ come from the germline V gene. V was cut by 1 base and J by 7 bases, with 5 bases left in between. CDR3 amino acids: CASSLNVGELFF. CDR3 sequence (DNA): TGCGCCAGCAGCTTGAACGTCGGGGAGCTGTTTTTT.

This clonotype occurred many times. V and J are TRBV20-1 and TRBJ1-2, with 8 bases aligning to TRBD1. The CDR3 consists of 11 residues. Germline-derived CDR1 and CDR2 are DFQATT and SNEGSKA (reference sequence). Germline trimming cut 3 bases from V and 6 bases from J; bases unmatched to any gene: 0. DNA for the CDR3: TGCAGTGCTAGGACAGGGGATGGCTACACCTTC. This codes for CSARTGDGYTF.

The V call is TRBV10-3, the J call TRBJ2-5; TRBD1 is a possible D gene (6 bases). Per germline, CDR1 ENHRY and CDR2 SYGVKD. The CDR3 has 11 residues. The V end was cut by 10 bases, the J end by 5 bases, with 11 bases between. The CDR3 nucleotides read TGTGCCACAGGGGCCGGGGAGACCCAGTACTTC. Amino acid sequence: CATGAGETQYF.

J is TRBJ1-2 and V is TRBV25-1; TRBD1 agrees at 7 bases. Germline CDR1 and CDR2: MGHDK and SYGVNS. Germline trimming cut 5 bases from V and 8 bases from J; bases unmatched to any gene: 8. The CDR3 has 13 amino acids. The CDR3 is CASSLGGGRGYTF. CDR3 sequence (DNA): TGTGCCAGCAGTTTAGGAGGGGGCCGGGGCTACACCTTC.

V gene TRBV29-1 combines with J gene TRBJ1-1; tentatively, D is TRBD1 (6 bases). The CDR3 runs 14 residues. V lost 8 bases, J lost 0 bases, and 16 bases lay in between. In germline, CDR1 is SQVTM, CDR2 ANQGSEA. CDR3 residues: CSLRGGSMNTEAFF. CDR3 bases: TGCAGCCTCCGAGGGGGGTCCATGAACACTGAAGCTTTCTTT.

This clonotype appeared once. A read error is possible here, since a much larger clone lies one base away. V gene TRBV7-6 combines with J gene TRBJ1-2; D gene ambiguous. Trimming removed 1 base from V and 6 bases from J, with 12 bases in between. Germline CDR1 SGHVS, CDR2 FNYEAQ. This CDR3 region has 14 residues. CDR3 sequence (DNA): TGTGCCAGCAGCTTAGAAACGATAGCGAATGGCTACACCTTC. It translates to CASSLETIANGYTF.